The 17 T cell receptor beta chains below come from one sample, sequenced in a study of cytomegalovirus exposure and HLA in healthy donors. The PCR had 60 Vbeta and 13 Jbeta primers. Assay used: immunoSEQ multiplex PCR; TCRdb lists only in-frame clones, some missing. Of 150,000 to 200,000 clones listed, over 65% are singletons. The sample taken for sequencing was PBMCs. These receptors were taken from a man in his late teens or twenties in good health and CMV-seropositive.

This clone was detected a few times. The chain is built from TRBV6-5 and TRBJ1-1, with TRBD1 identical over 8 bases. Unmatched junction bases numbered 9, after V lost 7 bases and J lost 5 bases. This CDR3 region has 14 residues. Looked up from germline, CDR1 is MNHEY and CDR2 is SVGAGI. CDR3 residues: CASTEPGGKTEAFF. The CDR3 coding sequence is TGTGCCAGCACCGAACCAGGGGGCAAGACTGAAGCTTTCTTT.

The chain combines TRBV7-2 with TRBJ2-7; no reliable D call. V was cut by 1 base and J by 6 bases, with 16 bases left in between. There are 15 residues in the CDR3. CDR1 is SGHTA, CDR2 FQGNSA, per germline. The CDR3: CASSLDGRSWGEQYV. Here the CDR3 DNA reads TGTGCCAGCAGCTTAGACGGACGAAGCTGGGGCGAGCAGTACGTC.

This clone was observed a handful of times. The chain uses TRBV6-1 and TRBJ1-1; 7 nucleotides agree with TRBD1. This CDR3 has 13 amino acids. The germline V gene encodes CDR1 MNHNS and CDR2 SASEGT. With 8 bases clipped from V and 5 bases from J, the junction kept 8 bases outside the gene matches. The chain's CDR3 is CASPGQFGTEAFF. Here the CDR3 DNA reads TGTGCCAGCCCGGGACAGTTTGGGACTGAAGCTTTCTTT.

The V call is TRBV7-2, the J call TRBJ1-6, with 8 bases aligning to TRBD1. The CDR3 extends over 15 amino acids. Germline V gene sequence: CDR1 SGHTA, CDR2 FQGNSA. Trimming took 5 bases from V and 6 from J; bases not matched to a gene: 6. CDR3 protein: CASSLGQDLNSPLHF. In nucleotides, the CDR3 is TGTGCCAGCAGCCTGGGACAGGATCTTAATTCACCCCTCCACTTT.

This sequence joins TRBV11-1 and TRBJ2-3, with D perhaps matching TRBD1 (6 bases). The CDR3 totals 15 residues. V lost 1 base and J 1 base, leaving 9 bases between the germline ends. Germline V gives CDR1 SGHAT, CDR2 FQDESV (reference sequence). The CDR3 reads CASSLEGVGTDTQYF. The CDR3 DNA reads TGTGCCAGCAGCTTAGAGGGGGTGGGCACAGATACGCAGTATTTT. The entire variable domain, with the rest obtained from reference TRBV11-1 and TRBJ2-3, is as follows: EAEVAQSPRYKITEKSQAVAFWCDPISGHATLYWYRQILGQGPELLVQFQDESVVDDSQLPKDRFSAERLKGVDSTLKIQPAELGDSAMYLCASSLEGVGTDTQYFGPGTRLTVL.

V gene TRBV7-8 combines with J gene TRBJ2-5; 9 nucleotides agree with TRBD1. After removal of 6 bases from V and 5 bases from J, the junction contained 7 bases not matched to a gene. This CDR3 has 14 amino acids. CDR1 and CDR2 (germline): SGHVS, FQNEAQ. CDR3 coding DNA: TGTGCCAGCAGGTCAGGGACAGGGATTGAGACCCAGTACTTC. Its protein is CASRSGTGIETQYF. The full variable domain, completed using reference TRBV7-8 and TRBJ2-5, is GAGVSQSPRYKVAKRGQDVALRCDPISGHVSLFWYQQALGQGPEFLTYFQNEAQLDKSGLPSDRFFAERPEGSVSTLKIQRTQQEDSAVYLCASRSGTGIETQYFGPGTRLLVL.

This clone was observed a few times. DNA of the CDR3: TGCGCCAGCAGCCTTAGCGGGAGAGGAACAGATACGCAGTATTTT. Its translation: CASSLSGRGTDTQYF. This chain links TRBV4-1 with TRBJ2-3; TRBD2 agrees at 9 bases. Germline assignment: CDR1 MGHRA and CDR2 YSYEKL. The CDR3 contains 15 residues. V lost 4 bases and J lost 3; bases outside the gene matches: 5.

This clone was recorded once. CDR3 nucleotides: TGTGCCAGCAGTTATAGGGGATACAACTATGGCTACACCTTC. Amino acid sequence: CASSYRGYNYGYTF. This rearrangement joins TRBV28 to TRBJ1-2; weak D call: TRBD1 (5 bases). V lost 4 bases, J lost 2 bases, and 11 bases lay in between. CDR1 is MDHEN, CDR2 SYDVKM, per germline. CDR3 length: 14 residues.

This sequence joins TRBV5-4 and TRBJ2-2; D not certain. From germline, CDR1 is SGHNT and CDR2 YYREEE (reference sequence). CDR3 length equals 14 residues. With 4 bases removed from V and 6 bases from J, the gap between germline ends came to 13 bases. The CDR3 DNA follows: TGTGCCAGCAGCCCGACAACAGAAGCCGGGGAGCTGTTTTTT. Translation: CASSPTTEAGELFF.

V and J are TRBV14 and TRBJ2-1; D not resolved. V was cut by 8 bases and J by 4 bases, with 6 bases left in between. Germline V gene sequence: CDR1 SGHDN, CDR2 FVKESK. The CDR3 extends over 11 amino acids. The CDR3 protein is CASGLYNEQFF. CDR3 nucleotide sequence: TGTGCCAGCGGCCTATACAATGAGCAGTTCTTC.

The CDR3 sequence is CASSSRQGATNEKLFF. The CDR3 DNA reads as TGTGCCAGCAGCTCCCGACAGGGAGCAACTAATGAAAAACTGTTTTTT. V gene TRBV7-9 combines with J gene TRBJ1-4; 7 bases line up with TRBD1. Germline values: CDR1 SEHNR, CDR2 FQNEAQ (reference sequence). The CDR3 is made up of 16 amino acids. After removal of 4 bases from V and 0 bases from J, the junction contained 5 bases not matched to a gene.

The chain has TRBV5-1 and TRBJ2-3; D gene uncertain. Trimming took 1 base from V and 0 from J, leaving 12 bases between them. Germline CDR1 SGHRS, CDR2 YFSETQ. This CDR3 has 16 amino acids. CDR3 amino acids: CASSLRRGRSTDTQYF. DNA of the CDR3: TGCGCCAGCAGCTTGAGGCGAGGCCGTAGCACAGATACGCAGTATTTT.

The chain joins TRBV5-4 to TRBJ1-1, with a weak D call TRBD1 (5 bases). CDR1 and CDR2 from the germline V gene are SGHNT and YYREEE (reference sequence). V lost 2 bases, J lost 1 base, and 12 bases lay in between. This CDR3 spans 15 amino acids. The chain's CDR3 is CASSLTQGRNTEAFF. The CDR3 DNA reads TGTGCCAGCAGCTTAACCCAGGGAAGGAACACTGAAGCTTTCTTT.

J is TRBJ2-7 and V is TRBV10-3; D possibly corresponds to TRBD2 (6 bases). The CDR3 sequence is 14 residues long. Per the germline V gene, CDR1 is ENHRY and CDR2 is SYGVKD. V was trimmed by 4 bases and J by 4 bases, leaving 14 bases between them. The CDR3 coding sequence is TGTGCCATCAGTGCAGGTACGGAGGGATACGAGCAGTACGTC. Its translation: CAISAGTEGYEQYV.

The gene calls are TRBV5-1 and TRBJ1-1; D might be TRBD1 (6 bases). Per the germline V gene, CDR1 is SGHRS and CDR2 is YFSETQ. CDR3 size: 17 residues. Trimming shortened V by 0 bases and J by 0 bases, and 15 bases separated the two germline ends. The CDR3 nucleotides read TGCGCCAGCAGCTTGGTAGGTGGACAGACCATGAACACTGAAGCTTTCTTT. Translation: CASSLVGGQTMNTEAFF. Full variable domain (rest looked up from reference TRBV5-1 and TRBJ1-1): KAGVTQTPRYLIKTRGQQVTLSCSPISGHRSVSWYQQTPGQGLQFLFEYFSETQRNKGNFPGRFSGRQFSNSRSEMNVSTLELGDSALYLCASSLVGGQTMNTEAFFGQGTRLTVV.

The rearrangement uses TRBV2 and TRBJ1-1, with 8 bases lining up with TRBD1. With V trimmed by 4 bases and J by 3 bases, 1 base remained unmatched. The CDR3 has 13 residues. Per the germline V gene, CDR1 is SNHLY and CDR2 is FYNNEI. The CDR3: CASSADRDTEAFF. The CDR3 DNA follows: TGTGCCAGCAGTGCGGACAGGGACACTGAAGCTTTCTTT.

The rearrangement links TRBV4-1 to TRBJ1-1; D is perhaps TRBD1 (5 bases). Germline V gives CDR1 MGHRA, CDR2 YSYEKL. The CDR3 length is 15 residues. Trimming stripped 1 base from V and 3 bases from J, with 12 bases between. As DNA, the CDR3 is TGCGCCAGCAGCCAAGCTGGGGCGAGAGACACTGAAGCTTTCTTT. Its protein product is CASSQAGARDTEAFF.